This T cell receptor (beta chain) was sequenced during a study of blood T cell repertoires in COVID-19 (dated by TCRdb to the early 2020s). In terms of the full investigation: The collaborator samples originated in the United States, Italy and Spain and spanned the acute and convalescent phases of COVID-19. The material from the prospective study consisted of cDNA or gDNA derived from T cells, B-cell-depleted T cells, or PBMCs. Deeply sampled blood TCRbeta repertoires from subjects exposed to, actively infected with, or recovered from COVID-19 were included in the dataset. The repertoires were made available in a free public database intended to serve as a resource for research on the immune response to SARS-CoV-2. The samples were drawn from two sources: the first 160 participants of the ongoing ImmuneRACE study, and over 950 subjects contributed by 6 global collaborators. Sample metadata almost always included a de-identified subject ID, COVID-19 status, age in years and sex. Where HLA class I and class II types were available, the types were taken from metadata supplied by the sample provider, not from assay-based typing. Results and caveats for the whole study, not just this receptor: The quantity of clinical and demographic metadata differed by source and by participant and was supplied without curation.

At one collaborating source in Seattle, patients were enrolled during active infection and were followed longitudinally through the course of disease. Whole blood was collected in K2EDTA tubes by collaborating institutions according to the institutions' own protocols. For TCRbeta analysis, collaborator samples were shipped as frozen whole blood, as isolated PBMCs, or as DNA extracted from either sample type. V is clipped by 2 bases and J by 5 bases, and the sequence between their germline boundaries is 12 bases long. CDR3 length: 14 amino acids, cysteine to phenylalanine. The DNA shown is the 42-base CDR3, in frame from base 1. CDR1 and CDR2 (LGHDT, YNNKEL) derive from the germline V gene (reference sequence). TCRbeta CDR3 regions were amplified from genomic DNA using the immunoSEQ Assay, a bias-controlled multiplex PCR. As for the original processing: Nucleated cell counts per sample were estimated from amplification of reference gene primers within the assay. To quantify the absolute abundance of each unique TCRbeta CDR3 rearrangement, sequence reads were collapsed and filtered. For each sample, productive Simpson clonality was calculated by taking the square root of Simpson's diversity index across productive rearrangements. TCRdb took this table from immuneACCESS and kept in-frame rearrangements with V and J called. Such tables lack part of the clones; where checked against another copy, unresolved V genes explain under half of the gap, and the rest is unexplained. Clone size and the V and J calls come from that table; the DNA yielded D and trimming. Within this sample are some 350,000 clones, with over 80% of them counted one time only. The ten largest clones add up to about 6.3% of the sample.

As regards this clone: Its antigen specificity is not known. No base quality information exists; no much larger clone differs at one position.

The sequenced material came from peripheral blood. This receptor was identified in a woman aged 50 to 60 with COVID-19, enrolled during active disease. The sequence is built from TRBV3-1 (or the pseudogene TRBV3-2) and TRBJ1-1; tentative D gene TRBD1, with 6 bases matching. The CDR3 amino acid sequence is: CASSQPGVGTEAFF. The nucleotide sequence reads as follows: TGTGCCAGCAGCCAACCAGGGGTAGGGACTGAAGCTTTCTTT.